One sample yielded the 16 T cell receptor beta chains listed below, sequenced in a study of blood T cell repertoires in COVID-19. The table came from immunoSEQ multiplex PCR; TCRdb's copy has only in-frame clones and leaves some out. The data show more than 100,000 clones, with roughly 88% seen just once and nearly 0.9% held by the top ten. The material sequenced was peripheral blood. The source of these receptors is a woman aged 50 to 60 with active or convalescent COVID-19.

This clone is a singleton in its sample. The rearrangement links TRBV18 to TRBJ2-5; no clear D. The CDR3 runs 13 residues. The V end was cut by 4 bases, the J end by 4 bases, with 10 bases between. The V gene's germline CDR1 is KGHSH and CDR2 LQKENI. CDR3 bases: TGTGCCAGCTCACAGCCCCTCGCAGAGACCCAGTACTTC. Translation gives CASSQPLAETQYF.

The chain couples TRBV9 to TRBJ2-1, with D possibly TRBD1 on 7 matching bases. The CDR3 sequence is 15 residues long. V lost 6 bases and J 7 bases, leaving 20 bases between the germline ends. The germline V gene encodes CDR1 SGDLS and CDR2 YYNGEE. CDR3 bases: TGTGCCAGCAACCCTACAGGGGACTGGGAAAATGAGCAGTTCTTC. As protein: CASNPTGDWENEQFF.

The V call is TRBV10-3, the J call TRBJ2-7, with TRBD1 identical over 8 bases. Germline loops: CDR1 ENHRY, CDR2 SYGVKD. The length of the CDR3 is 14 residues. Unmatched junction bases numbered 5, after V lost 6 bases and J lost 1 base. CDR3 coding DNA: TGTGCCATCAGGGCGCAGGGGGCATCCTACGAGCAGTACTTC. Translation: CAIRAQGASYEQYF.

V is TRBV13 and J is TRBJ2-7, with D uncertain. CDR3 size: 14 residues. Germline V CDR1 and CDR2: PRHDT, FYEKMQ (reference sequence). V was trimmed by 5 bases and J by 5 bases, leaving 16 bases between them. CDR3 region: CASSPTRLGHEQYF. CDR3 in DNA: TGTGCCAGCAGCCCCACCCGACTTGGCCACGAGCAGTACTTC.

The rearrangement links TRBV7-3 to TRBJ2-7; D gene uncertain. V was trimmed by 1 base and J by 6 bases, leaving 10 bases between them. The CDR3 runs to 13 residues. CDR1 is SGHTA and CDR2 is FQGTGA in the germline V gene. The CDR3 nucleotides are TGTGCCAGCAGCTTAAATGGGCAGTTCGAGCAGTACTTC. Protein: CASSLNGQFEQYF.

The V and J genes are TRBV15 and TRBJ1-3, with 8 bases identical to TRBD1. CDR3 length equals 14 residues. From germline, CDR1 is LNHNV and CDR2 YYDKDF (reference sequence). Losses at the gene ends were 1 base for V and 7 bases for J; bases not matched to a gene: 3. Here the CDR3 DNA reads TGTGCCACCAGCAGAGGACAGGGGAAGAACACCATATATTTT. Encoded protein: CATSRGQGKNTIYF.

The chain uses TRBV7-9 and TRBJ2-3; D unclear. This CDR3 has 12 residues. Per the germline V gene, CDR1 is SEHNR and CDR2 is FQNEAQ (reference sequence). Trimming took off 3 bases at V and 4 bases at J, with 5 bases between the two ends. In nucleotides, the CDR3 is TGTGCCAGCAGCTTCAATCCAGATACGCAGTATTTT. Translating gives CASSFNPDTQYF.

The chain has TRBV28 and TRBJ2-7; TRBD2 aligns across 9 bases. The V gene end was trimmed by 8 bases and the J gene end by 4 bases; junction bases not matched to a gene: 6. The CDR3 is 13 residues long. Germline loops: CDR1 MDHEN, CDR2 SYDVKM. DNA for the CDR3: TGTGCCAGCCAGACTAGCGGCACATACGAGCAGTACTTC. This encodes CASQTSGTYEQYF.

V gene TRBV7-8 combines with J gene TRBJ2-7; 9 bases are shared with TRBD1. CDR3 size: 16 residues. Trimming cost V 3 bases and J 2 bases; bases outside gene matches: 8. In germline, CDR1 is SGHVS, CDR2 FQNEAQ. CDR3 sequence reads: CASSLGQGSITYEQYF. DNA of the CDR3: TGTGCCAGCAGCTTGGGACAGGGTTCGATCACCTACGAGCAGTACTTC.

The rearrangement joins TRBV5-1 to TRBJ2-1; 14 bases are shared with TRBD2. CDR3 length: 20 amino acids. Germline V CDR1 and CDR2: SGHRS, YFSETQ. The J segment lost 7 bases and the V segment lost 1 base, leaving 16 bases of the junction unmatched. The CDR3 bases are TGCGCCAGCAGCTTGTATAGACACCATGAGACTAGCGGGAGGGTAAATGAGCAGTTCTTC. Protein: CASSLYRHHETSGRVNEQFF.

The chain joins TRBV6-6 to TRBJ2-7, with D possibly matching TRBD2 (6 bases). V lost 6 bases and J lost 3, with 15 bases in between. This CDR3 spans 14 amino acids. In germline, CDR1 is MNHNY, CDR2 SVGAGI (reference sequence). CDR3: CASRSPSASYEQYF. As DNA, the CDR3 is TGTGCCAGCAGGTCCCCTAGCGCCAGCTACGAGCAGTACTTC.

The rearrangement links TRBV14 to TRBJ1-2; 8 nucleotides align to TRBD1. The junction had 12 bases not matched to a gene; V was cut back by 4 bases and J by 8 bases. The CDR3 runs to 15 residues. The germline gives CDR1 SGHDN, CDR2 FVKESK. The CDR3 reads CASSPRQGPVRGYTF. CDR3 nucleotides: TGTGCCAGCAGCCCGAGACAGGGGCCGGTCAGGGGCTACACCTTC. The complete variable domain, with remaining parts taken from reference TRBV14 and TRBJ1-2, reads EAGVTQFPSHSVIEKGQTVTLRCDPISGHDNLYWYRRVMGKEIKFLLHFVKESKQDESGMPNNRFLAERTGGTYSTLKVQPAELEDSGVYFCASSPRQGPVRGYTFGSGTRLTVV.

This clone was seen a single time. This chain links TRBV28 with TRBJ2-3; 7 positions agree with TRBD2. This CDR3 spans 18 amino acids. V dropped 7 bases and J dropped 4; count of bases not matched to a gene: 20. Germline V gene sequence: CDR1 MDHEN, CDR2 SYDVKM. The CDR3 loop is CASTSVGGSSGWADTQYF. The CDR3 nucleotides are TGTGCCAGCACCTCAGTTGGGGGTTCTAGCGGCTGGGCAGATACGCAGTATTTT.

V and J are TRBV5-1 and TRBJ2-1, with 7 nucleotides matching TRBD2. V lost 1 base and J lost 0; bases outside the gene matches: 4. CDR3 length: 16 residues. Germline CDR1 and CDR2: SGHRS and YFSETQ. The CDR3 loop reads CASSLLTGGSYNEQFF. Written as DNA, the CDR3 is TGCGCCAGCAGCTTGTTAACGGGAGGCTCCTACAATGAGCAGTTCTTC. The full variable domain, in which reference TRBV5-1 and TRBJ2-1 provide the parts outside the CDR3, is KAGVTQTPRYLIKTRGQQVTLSCSPISGHRSVSWYQQTPGQGLQFLFEYFSETQRNKGNFPGRFSGRQFSNSRSEMNVSTLELGDSALYLCASSLLTGGSYNEQFFGPGTRLTVL.

V is TRBV5-4 and J is TRBJ2-1, with 7 bases fitting TRBD2. Unmatched junction bases numbered 12, after V lost 3 bases and J lost 9 bases. The length of the CDR3 is 15 residues. Germline CDR1 SGHNT, CDR2 YYREEE (reference sequence). In DNA, the CDR3 is TGTGCCAGCAGCTCGAGCGGGGCCCGATATGGTGAGCAGTTCTTC. This encodes CASSSSGARYGEQFF.

The CDR3, as DNA: TGTGCCAGCAGCGTAGAGACTGCCGGGGAGCTGTTTTTT. It yields the protein CASSVETAGELFF. The rearrangement uses TRBV9 and TRBJ2-2; D gene ambiguous. Germline V lookup: CDR1 SGDLS, CDR2 YYNGEE. The V end was cut by 0 bases, the J end by 6 bases, with 6 bases between. The CDR3 totals 13 residues. The entire variable domain, with the rest obtained from reference TRBV9 and TRBJ2-2, is as follows: DSGVTQTPKHLITATGQRVTLRCSPRSGDLSVYWYQQSLDQGLQFLIQYYNGEERAKGNILERFSAQQFPDLHSELNLSSLELGDSALYFCASSVETAGELFFGEGSRLTVL.